This T cell receptor (beta chain) was retrieved from a study of Ad26.COV2.S vaccination and SARS-CoV-2 variants. Treatment denoted: roughly 19 received Ad26.COV2.S at low or high dose, single or two shots; about five received placebo; per-sample allocation not given. Collection of the samples took place on day 63 after the first injection of vaccine or placebo. CDR1 is LNHNV and CDR2 is YYDKDF in the germline V gene (reference sequence). Trimming stripped 9 bases from V and 6 bases from J, with 17 bases between. The CDR3 length is 14 residues. Profiled with immunoSEQ multiplex PCR; TCRdb holds only in-frame clones, not every one. This sample has around 300,000 clones, with 85% to 90% found just once.

This chain uses TRBV15 with TRBJ1-4, with D uncertain. The input for sequencing was peripheral blood, taken in a trial of Ad26.COV2.S vaccine versus placebo. The TCR originated in a person aged 18-65 years who received the Ad26.COV2.S COVID-19 vaccine or a placebo. CDR3 region: CATSAQAKDEKLFF. DNA of the CDR3: TGTGCCACAAGCGCCCAGGCTAAGGATGAAAAACTGTTTTTT.